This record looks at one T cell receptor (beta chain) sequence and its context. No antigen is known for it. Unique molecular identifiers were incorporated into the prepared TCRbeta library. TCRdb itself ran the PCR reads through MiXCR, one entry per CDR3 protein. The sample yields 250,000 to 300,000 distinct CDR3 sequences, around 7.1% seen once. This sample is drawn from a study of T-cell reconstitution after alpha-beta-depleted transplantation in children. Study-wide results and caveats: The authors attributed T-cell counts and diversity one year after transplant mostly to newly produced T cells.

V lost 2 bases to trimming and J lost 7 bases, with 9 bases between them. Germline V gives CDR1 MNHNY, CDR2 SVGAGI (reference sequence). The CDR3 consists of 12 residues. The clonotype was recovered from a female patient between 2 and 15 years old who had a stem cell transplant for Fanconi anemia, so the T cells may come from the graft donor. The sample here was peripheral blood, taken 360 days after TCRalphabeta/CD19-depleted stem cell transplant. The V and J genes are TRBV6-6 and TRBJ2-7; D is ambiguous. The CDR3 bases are TGTGCCAGCAGTTACGTGGGGATGGAGCAGTACTTC. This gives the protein CASSYVGMEQYF.